One and the same sample provided the 9 T cell receptor beta chains below, sequenced in a study of blood T cells in healthy people across ages. Next came a second PCR, run for about 6 to 12 cycles, which used a sample-barcoded 5' primer along with a J-beta primer mix. TCRdb passed the 5' RACE reads through MiXCR, listing each CDR3 protein once. Here the sample spans 1.4 million or so distinct CDR3 sequences, 35% to 45% being singletons. The sample consisted of blood. These receptors were collected from a woman under 30 in good health.

The chain employs TRBV6-5 and TRBJ2-5, with TRBD2 matching over 14 bases. The V segment lost 2 bases and the J segment 5 bases; nucleotides outside the gene matches: 10. The CDR3 consists of 18 residues. Germline V gives CDR1 MNHEY, CDR2 SVGAGI. The CDR3 loop reads CASSYEGTSGRDWETQYF. CDR3 DNA: TGTGCCAGCAGTTACGAAGGGACTAGCGGGAGAGATTGGGAGACCCAGTACTTC.

This clonotype was counted between two and nine times. This chain joins TRBV27 and TRBJ2-5, with a tentative D call TRBD2 (6 bases). Trimming stripped 6 bases from V and 2 bases from J, with 16 bases between. The germline gives CDR1 MNHEY, CDR2 SMNVEV (reference sequence). The CDR3 consists of 15 residues. CDR3 loop: CASSLRLGYQETQYF. Written as DNA, the CDR3 is TGTGCCAGCAGCCTCAGACTAGGCTATCAAGAGACCCAGTACTTC.

The chain combines TRBV7-9 with TRBJ1-1; D is uncertain. The ends were cut back, 9 bases at V and 0 bases at J, with 14 bases in the middle. The CDR3 extends over 14 amino acids. The germline gives CDR1 SEHNR, CDR2 FQNEAQ (reference sequence). This CDR3 is CASLFLGMNTEAFF. CDR3 in DNA: TGTGCCAGTCTCTTCCTAGGGATGAACACTGAAGCTTTCTTT.

This clonotype showed up just a few times. This chain links TRBV28 with TRBJ1-2; a weak D match, TRBD1 (5 bases). Germline V lookup: CDR1 MDHEN, CDR2 SYDVKM. V lost 3 bases and J lost 3, with 14 bases in between. CDR3 size: 15 residues. CDR3 bases: TGTGCCAGCAGTTTGGGCAGGGTCGGCGACTATGGCTACACCTTC. This codes for CASSLGRVGDYGYTF.

V gene TRBV6-2 or TRBV6-3 combines with J gene TRBJ2-1; D not resolved. Germline V gene lookup returns CDR1 MNHEY and CDR2 SVGEGT. Trimming removed 8 bases at V and 10 bases at J, with 12 bases between. CDR3 length: 11 amino acids. The CDR3 sequence: CASGEIYEQFF. CDR3 DNA: TGTGCCAGCGGCGAAATTTACGAGCAGTTCTTC.

The chain couples TRBV2 to TRBJ1-2; 7 nucleotides agree with TRBD1. The CDR3 runs to 16 residues. The V and J ends lost 3 bases and 0 bases, in that order; junction bases with no gene match: 7. Germline V CDR1 and CDR2: SNHLY, FYNNEI. CDR3 sequence (DNA): TGTGCCAGCAGTGAGTCGTCCGGGACAGCTAACTATGGCTACACCTTC. Its translation is CASSESSGTANYGYTF.

This clonotype was seen just once. The CDR3 nucleotides are TGTGCCAGCAGTGATCCGGGACTAAGCACAGATACGCAGTATTTT. Translating it yields CASSDPGLSTDTQYF. The chain uses TRBV2 and TRBJ2-3; 7 positions match TRBD2. The CDR3 loop spans 15 amino acids. Germline loops: CDR1 SNHLY, CDR2 FYNNEI. The V segment lost 3 bases and the J segment 0 bases; nucleotides outside the gene matches: 3.

The chain is built from TRBV20-1 and TRBJ1-1; D not certain. This CDR3 contains 14 residues. Germline CDR1 reads DFQATT; CDR2 reads SNEGSKA (reference sequence). CDR3 region: CSPREGAMNTEAFF. In DNA form, the CDR3 reads TGCAGCCCCAGAGAAGGAGCAATGAACACTGAAGCTTTCTTT.

As for this clonotype: A read error is possible here, since a much larger clone lies one base away. The J gene is TRBJ1-2, the V gene TRBV28; D uncertain. CDR3 length: 11 amino acids. CDR1 is MDHEN, CDR2 SYDVKM, per germline. CDR3 sequence reads: CASSQYYGHTF. CDR3 bases: TGTGCCAGCAGTCAGTACTATGGCCACACCTTC.